Given below is one TCR beta chain in context. Per the authors' pipeline: How many nucleated cells were present was estimated from reference gene primer amplification. Profiled with immunoSEQ multiplex PCR; TCRdb holds only in-frame clones, not every one. The V and J calls and clone size were taken over from that table, and D and trimming were inferred from the DNA. This sample has hundreds of thousands of clones, with around 90% found just once. The sample comes from a study of blood T cell repertoires in COVID-19. Looking at the study overall: Samples of COVID-19 (acute and convalescent) were obtained from the United States, Italy and Spain. PBMCs, B-cell-depleted T cells, or T cells provided the cDNA or gDNA that made up the material.

V lost 4 bases and J lost 9, with 9 bases in between. Germline V lookup: CDR1 MNHEY, CDR2 SVGAGI. The CDR3 sequence is 11 residues long. Sequenced input: peripheral blood. The origin of this receptor is a woman between 45 and 60 years old who had recovered from COVID-19. The chain couples TRBV6-5 to TRBJ1-1, with a tentative D call TRBD1 (6 bases). In DNA form, the CDR3 reads TGTGCCAGCAGTTCCGGACAGAAAGCTTTCTTT. As protein: CASSSGQKAFF.